This TCR beta chain comes out of a study of blood T cell repertoires in COVID-19. Study-level background: COVID-19 samples, acute and convalescent, were from the United States, Italy and Spain. PBMCs, B-cell-depleted T cells, or T cells were the source of the cDNA or gDNA that made up the material.

In the source study's methods: Reference gene primer amplification gave nucleated cell count estimates. Assay used: immunoSEQ multiplex PCR; TCRdb lists only in-frame clones, some missing. That table gives V, J and clone size, and the DNA gave D and trimming. The repertoire holds some 46,000 clones, with 87% as singletons. Germline V lookup: CDR1 SGHTA, CDR2 FQGNSA. The CDR3 has 15 residues. Trimming pared 1 base from V and 0 bases from J, leaving 10 bases between. V is TRBV7-2 and J is TRBJ2-7, with D possibly being TRBD1 (5 bases). Source material: peripheral blood. This receptor was identified in a man in his sixties with active COVID-19. CDR3 sequence: CASSLVADSSYEQYF. CDR3 sequence (DNA): TGTGCCAGCAGCTTAGTTGCCGACAGCTCCTACGAGCAGTACTTC.